The 24 T cell receptor beta chains below all came from one sample that was sequenced in a study of T cells after yellow fever vaccination (dated by TCRdb to between 2017 and 2020). Library preparation employed 5' RACE. Sequencing was carried out with an Illumina NovaSeq 6000. TCRdb's own reprocessing of the public reads used fastp at Q25 and MiXCR and kept productive beta chains. Entries are consolidated by CDR3 protein sequence, retaining the most common genes and DNA. The sample has 150,000 to 200,000 distinct CDR3 sequences on record, around 9.3% of them singletons. About a third of the sample rests with the top ten. Read against the paper, the sample's treatment or condition label means: live attenuated yellow fever vaccine strain. The material was CD8+ T cells sorted from PBMCs, obtained 45 days after the yellow fever booster vaccination. These receptors were taken from a man aged 18-30 years who received the YFV17D yellow fever vaccine.

The rearrangement links TRBV5-6 to TRBJ2-7; tentatively, D is TRBD2 (5 bases). The CDR3 runs 13 residues. Germline V gene sequence: CDR1 SGHDT, CDR2 YYEEEE. This CDR3 is CASSGRVNYAQYV. Written as DNA, the CDR3 is TGTGCCAGCAGCGGGCGGGTAAACTACGCGCAGTACGTC.

This clonotype occurred a few times. This chain joins TRBV7-8 and TRBJ2-3, with TRBD1 matching 9 bases. The CDR3 consists of 15 residues. Trimming took 5 bases from V and 6 from J; bases not matched to a gene: 9. Germline-derived CDR1 and CDR2 are SGHVS and FQNEAQ. As DNA, the CDR3 is TGTGCCAGCAGCAGGGGGACAGGGATGATGGATACGCAGTATTTT. It specifies CASSRGTGMMDTQYF. Filled out from reference TRBV7-8 and TRBJ2-3, the complete variable domain reads GAGVSQSPRYKVAKRGQDVALRCDPISGHVSLFWYQQALGQGPEFLTYFQNEAQLDKSGLPSDRFFAERPEGSVSTLKIQRTQQEDSAVYLCASSRGTGMMDTQYFGPGTRLTVL.

This clonotype was seen a handful of times. The V gene is TRBV7-9, the J gene TRBJ1-6; D may be TRBD1 (5 bases). The CDR3 contains 14 residues. Germline V lookup: CDR1 SEHNR, CDR2 FQNEAQ (reference sequence). V was clipped by 5 bases and J by 7 bases, with 12 bases between them. The CDR3 protein is CASSPTGGNSPLHF. The CDR3 DNA reads TGTGCCAGCAGCCCTACGGGGGGGAATTCACCCCTCCACTTT. The full variable domain, with the rest looked up from reference TRBV7-9 and TRBJ1-6, is DTGVSQNPRHKITKRGQNVTFRCDPISEHNRLYWYRQTLGQGPEFLTYFQNEAQLEKSRLLSDRFSAERPKGSFSTLEIQRTEQGDSAMYLCASSPTGGNSPLHFGNGTRLTVT.

This clonotype turned up a few times. The chain recombines TRBV6-2 or TRBV6-3 with TRBJ2-3, with no clear D. V dropped 2 bases and J dropped 6 bases, with 6 bases sitting between them. Germline V gives CDR1 MNHEY, CDR2 SVGEGT. The CDR3 loop spans 12 amino acids. CDR3 protein: CASSYAWDTQYF. CDR3 DNA: TGTGCCAGCAGTTACGCGTGGGATACGCAGTATTTT.

This clonotype was seen ten or more times. The CDR3 protein is CSARDPPSSYEQYV. The CDR3 region has the DNA TGCAGTGCTAGAGATCCCCCTAGCTCCTACGAGCAGTACGTC. This chain links TRBV20-1 with TRBJ2-7; D call uncertain. In germline, CDR1 is DFQATT, CDR2 SNEGSKA (reference sequence). CDR3 size: 14 residues. With 0 bases removed from V and 0 bases from J, the gap between germline ends came to 9 bases.

The chain carries TRBV30 and TRBJ2-1; weak D call: TRBD1 (6 bases). Looked up from germline, CDR1 is GTSNPN and CDR2 is SVGIG (reference sequence). The CDR3 has 12 residues. Trimming took 3 bases from V and 4 from J, leaving 7 bases between them. CDR3 sequence reads: CAWRGAYNEQFF. CDR3 in DNA: TGTGCCTGGAGGGGGGCTTACAATGAGCAGTTCTTC.

The V call is TRBV7-2, the J call TRBJ1-2; perhaps TRBD1 as D (6 bases). CDR1 and CDR2 (germline): SGHTA, FQGNSA. This CDR3 comprises 14 residues. Trimming left V 6 bases short and J 4 bases short, with 15 bases between. In DNA form, the CDR3 reads TGTGCCAGCAGACCCCACGGACAGCCCTATGGCTACACCTTC. This gives the protein CASRPHGQPYGYTF.

A word on this clonotype: The missing conserved phenylalanine or tryptophan at the end of this CDR3 makes a read error likely. The limits of the CDR3 on the DNA are not certain, so only TCRdb's listed CDR3 is given. This chain links TRBV4-1 with TRBJ2-7; TRBD2 reflects the table's D call only, with no check against the DNA. The CDR3 totals 10 residues, both ends included. The germline gives CDR1 MGHRA, CDR2 YSYEKL. This CDR3 reads CASSPTPEGN.

This clonotype was detected only a few times. The CDR3 nucleotides are TGTGCCAGCAGTTCTCCTGGAGCGGCAGATACGCAGTATTTT. It encodes CASSSPGAADTQYF. The chain employs TRBV2 and TRBJ2-3; D might be TRBD2 (5 bases). Germline V gives CDR1 SNHLY, CDR2 FYNNEI. The V and J ends lost 5 bases and 4 bases respectively, with 13 bases between them. CDR3 length: 14 residues.

The chain joins TRBV9 to TRBJ1-6; TRBD1 aligns across 8 bases. The germline V gene encodes CDR1 SGDLS and CDR2 YYNGEE. CDR3 size: 14 residues. Unmatched junction bases numbered 3, after V lost 3 bases and J lost 7 bases. In nucleotides, the CDR3 is TGTGCCAGCAGCGCCAGGACAGGGAATTCACCCCTCCACTTT. Protein: CASSARTGNSPLHF.

The table lists this clonotype with many counts. The rearrangement joins TRBV7-9 to TRBJ2-7, with 8 bases matching TRBD2. V shed 4 bases, J shed 1 base, and the junction held 9 bases outside the gene matches. The CDR3 length is 16 residues. Germline V gives CDR1 SEHNR, CDR2 FQNEAQ (reference sequence). CDR3 region: CASSSSAGARSYEQYF. CDR3 DNA: TGTGCCAGCAGCTCATCAGCGGGGGCGAGATCCTACGAGCAGTACTTC.

In its sample, this clonotype was seen a few times. This chain connects TRBV4-1 to TRBJ1-5, with TRBD1 as a possible D gene (6 bases). This CDR3 spans 15 amino acids. Germline V CDR1 and CDR2: MGHRA, YSYEKL. V lost 0 bases and J lost 3, with 9 bases in between. DNA of the CDR3: TGCGCCAGCAGCCAAGAACCAGGGGCCAATCAGCCCCAGCATTTT. It specifies CASSQEPGANQPQHF.

Only a few counts were recorded for this clonotype. The rearrangement uses TRBV28 and TRBJ2-1; D may be TRBD2 (5 bases). V was shortened by 1 base and J by 8 bases, with 9 bases between the two germline ends. CDR3 length: 13 residues. Germline values: CDR1 MDHEN, CDR2 SYDVKM. CDR3: CASSLFRGDEQFF. The CDR3 region has the DNA TGTGCCAGCAGTTTATTTCGGGGAGATGAGCAGTTCTTC.

This clonotype came up a few times. This sequence joins TRBV7-2 and TRBJ2-5, with 8 bases fitting TRBD2. Germline lookup yields CDR1 SGHTA and CDR2 FQGNSA. The CDR3 runs 14 residues. V lost 6 bases to trimming and J lost 5 bases; unmatched junction nucleotides: 8. CDR3 in DNA: TGTGCCAGCAGGTCCACGAGCGGGGGTGAGACCCAGTACTTC. Its translation is CASRSTSGGETQYF.

This clonotype was detected a few times. The CDR3 DNA sequence: TGTGCCAGCAGCCAAGGGGCCGGACAGGCCTACAATGAGCAGTTCTTC. Protein product: CASSQGAGQAYNEQFF. The chain joins TRBV4-2 to TRBJ2-1, with 7 bases fitting TRBD1. Germline values: CDR1 LGHNA, CDR2 YNFKEQ. J gave up 2 bases and V 1 base, and 5 bases lay outside the gene matches. The CDR3 extends over 16 amino acids.

This clonotype was found a few times. The chain recombines TRBV6-2 or TRBV6-3 with TRBJ2-5; 7 positions agree with TRBD1. The CDR3 has 13 residues. The ends lost 9 bases at V and 3 bases at J; junction bases unmatched: 7. Per the germline V gene, CDR1 is MNHEY and CDR2 is SVGEGT. The CDR3 DNA follows: TGTGCCAGTAGGACCACAGGGGAAGAGACCCAGTACTTC. As protein: CASRTTGEETQYF.

This clonotype showed up many times. The rearrangement joins TRBV2 to TRBJ2-2; a possible D gene is TRBD1 (5 bases). Germline CDR1 and CDR2: SNHLY and FYNNEI. This CDR3 is 14 amino acids long. With 3 bases removed from V and 3 bases from J, the gap between germline ends came to 8 bases. The CDR3 DNA is TGTGCCAGCAGTGACAGGGATTACACCGGGGAGCTGTTTTTT. Protein product: CASSDRDYTGELFF.

The rearrangement uses TRBV7-9 and TRBJ2-7; D is tentatively TRBD1 or TRBD2 (5 bases each). Germline assignment: CDR1 SEHNR and CDR2 FQNEAQ (reference sequence). This CDR3 region has 13 residues. V lost 1 base to trimming and J lost 7 bases, with 11 bases between them. The CDR3 region has the DNA TGTGCCAGCAGCTTAGACACCGAGGGGGAGCAGTACTTC. Translation gives CASSLDTEGEQYF.

This clonotype was observed many times. CDR3 sequence (DNA): TGTGCCAGCAGCCCGTCTGGGGCGATCTACGAGCAGTACTTC. Its translation is CASSPSGAIYEQYF. The genes are TRBV7-6 and TRBJ2-7; a weak D match, TRBD1 (5 bases). Trimming took 5 bases from V and 3 from J, leaving 14 bases between them. Germline V CDR1 and CDR2: SGHVS, FNYEAQ. The CDR3 spans 14 residues. Supplemented by reference TRBV7-6 and TRBJ2-7, the full variable domain reads GAGVSQSPRYKVTKRGQDVALRCDPISGHVSLYWYRQALGQGPEFLTYFNYEAQQDKSGLPNDRFSAERPEGSISTLTIQRTEQRDSAMYRCASSPSGAIYEQYFGPGTRLTVT.

Only a few counts were recorded for this clonotype. This chain uses TRBV6-2 or TRBV6-3 with TRBJ1-1; the match to TRBD1 covers 9 bases. Trimming took 6 bases from V and 4 from J; bases not matched to a gene: 9. Looked up from germline, CDR1 is MNHEY and CDR2 is SVGEGT. The CDR3 consists of 15 residues. The CDR3 bases are TGTGCCAGCAGCTCGTCGGGACAGGGTGCCACTGAAGCTTTCTTT. Translation: CASSSSGQGATEAFF.

This clonotype was recorded a few times. This sequence joins TRBV18 and TRBJ2-2, with no clear D. This CDR3 region has 12 residues. The V end was cut by 1 base, the J end by 10 bases, with 7 bases between. Germline CDR1 is KGHSH and CDR2 is LQKENI. The CDR3 nucleotides read TGTGCCAGCTCACCACGAGCGCTGGAGCTGTTTTTT. It specifies CASSPRALELFF.

This clonotype was detected a few times. The chain employs TRBV11-2 and TRBJ2-1; D unresolved. Germline CDR1 is SGHAT and CDR2 is FQNNGV. There are 13 residues in the CDR3. The germline V and J ends were trimmed by 0 bases and 7 bases, with 7 bases remaining between them. The CDR3 is CASSLEFWNEQFF. CDR3 bases: TGTGCCAGCAGCTTAGAATTTTGGAATGAGCAGTTCTTC.

This clonotype was observed a few times. This chain uses TRBV4-2 with TRBJ1-5; weak D call: TRBD1 (5 bases). The CDR3 spans 16 residues. The germline CDR1 and CDR2 sequences are LGHNA and YNFKEQ. V was trimmed by 4 bases and J by 2 bases, leaving 15 bases between them. The CDR3 DNA reads as TGTGCCAGCAGCCCGGACGGCCCGGGGGGCAATCAGCCCCAGCATTTT. Translation gives CASSPDGPGGNQPQHF.

This clonotype has ten or more counts. V usage is TRBV5-1 and J usage is TRBJ2-5; D is possibly TRBD2 (5 bases). The germline V gene encodes CDR1 SGHRS and CDR2 YFSETQ. The CDR3 runs 13 residues. V gave up 5 bases and J gave up 5 bases, with 13 bases separating them. As DNA, the CDR3 is TGCGCCAGCAGTTCAATCTCGGGGGAGACCCAGTACTTC. It encodes CASSSISGETQYF.